Detailed here is one T cell receptor (beta chain). Sequencing used immunoSEQ multiplex PCR; TCRdb keeps in-frame clones, though not all of them. The sample has 430,000 or so clones, around 90% seen once. Enrolled during active infection, Seattle patients were then followed longitudinally. The data are from a study of blood T cell repertoires in COVID-19. Study details: Both acute and convalescent COVID-19 samples were obtained from the United States, Italy and Spain.

Germline V CDR1 and CDR2: MNHEY, SVGAGI. The CDR3 consists of 13 residues. Trimming took off 4 bases at V and 7 bases at J, with 11 bases between the two ends. The sequenced material came from peripheral blood. This chain connects TRBV6-5 to TRBJ2-4, with a tentative D call TRBD1 (6 bases). This clonotype was obtained from a man between 18 and 29 years old with COVID-19, enrolled during active disease. The CDR3 sequence: CASSSHRVNIQYF. The CDR3 DNA reads TGTGCCAGCAGTTCACACAGGGTCAACATTCAGTACTTC.